The rows below give T cell receptor beta chains drawn from one sample of a study of graft-versus-host responses after intestinal transplantation. No cognate antigen is known for these TCRs. Method: immunoSEQ multiplex PCR; TCRdb's copy keeps in-frame clones and lacks some. Here the sample spans 95,000 to 110,000 clones, approximately 86% being singletons. Here the sequenced sample was unstimulated CD4+ T cells sorted from spleen or lymph node cells, taken before transplant. The receptors come from a human donor who was the organ donor for an intestinal transplant. The conserved cysteine and the conserved F or W are not part of the CDR3 here. Each record gives: D gene, V gene, clone size, J gene, CDR3 protein. D genes are given only for firm matches. Some rows have no size entry. The others give once, few or many, or a class for an expanded clone.

d_gene: -
v_gene: TRBV6-4
abundance: -
j_gene: TRBJ2-7
CDR3aa: ASSEDFDRYEQY

d_gene: -
v_gene: TRBV19
abundance: -
j_gene: TRBJ1-2
CDR3aa: ASSIGLSETNYGYT

d_gene: TRBD1
v_gene: TRBV7-9
abundance: -
j_gene: TRBJ1-3
CDR3aa: ASSLVDRPGNTIY

d_gene: -
v_gene: TRBV5-8
abundance: -
j_gene: TRBJ2-7
CDR3aa: ASSLGKELVFNREQY

d_gene: TRBD2
v_gene: TRBV7-8
abundance: once
j_gene: TRBJ2-3
CDR3aa: ASSSLAGPTDTQY

d_gene: TRBD1
v_gene: TRBV5-5
abundance: -
j_gene: TRBJ1-3
CDR3aa: ASSLRQGVSGNTIY

d_gene: -
v_gene: TRBV11-1
abundance: -
j_gene: TRBJ2-5
CDR3aa: ASSLGSGGSKETQY

d_gene: -
v_gene: TRBV7-2
abundance: -
j_gene: TRBJ2-7
CDR3aa: ASSLVQSSYEQY

d_gene: TRBD1
v_gene: TRBV7-2
abundance: -
j_gene: TRBJ1-6
CDR3aa: ASSFFAGQGASPLH

d_gene: TRBD2
v_gene: TRBV7-6
abundance: -
j_gene: TRBJ2-5
CDR3aa: ASSLVAASGGQETQY

d_gene: -
v_gene: TRBV6-6
abundance: -
j_gene: TRBJ1-5
CDR3aa: ASSYSSGPQH

d_gene: -
v_gene: TRBV30
abundance: -
j_gene: TRBJ1-3
CDR3aa: AWSVRGDTIY

d_gene: -
v_gene: TRBV6-5
abundance: -
j_gene: TRBJ1-2
CDR3aa: ASSYQGAKGYT

d_gene: -
v_gene: TRBV6-1
abundance: -
j_gene: TRBJ2-5
CDR3aa: ASSEARQVQETQY

d_gene: TRBD1
v_gene: TRBV7-9
abundance: once
j_gene: TRBJ1-2
CDR3aa: ASSPRTGDGYT

d_gene: -
v_gene: TRBV11-3
abundance: -
j_gene: TRBJ2-3
CDR3aa: ASSFLTDTQY

d_gene: -
v_gene: TRBV5-5
abundance: once
j_gene: TRBJ2-7
CDR3aa: ASRGVPTRGAYEQY

d_gene: -
v_gene: TRBV5-6
abundance: -
j_gene: TRBJ2-1
CDR3aa: ASSLEEGNEQF

d_gene: -
v_gene: TRBV4-1
abundance: -
j_gene: TRBJ1-1
CDR3aa: ASSPLRSGNQKAVNTEAF

d_gene: TRBD1
v_gene: TRBV27
abundance: -
j_gene: TRBJ1-5
CDR3aa: ASNRDSYLNQPQH

d_gene: -
v_gene: TRBV5-1
abundance: -
j_gene: TRBJ2-5
CDR3aa: ASSVLRGTQETQY

d_gene: TRBD1
v_gene: TRBV5-6
abundance: -
j_gene: TRBJ2-7
CDR3aa: ASSLAGQGSYEQY

d_gene: -
v_gene: TRBV5-4
abundance: few
j_gene: TRBJ2-3
CDR3aa: ASAGGGSTDTQY

d_gene: -
v_gene: TRBV6-1
abundance: -
j_gene: TRBJ2-2
CDR3aa: ASSGGSSVNTGELF

d_gene: -
v_gene: TRBV10-3
abundance: -
j_gene: TRBJ1-6
CDR3aa: AIKSRQLNSPLH

d_gene: TRBD2
v_gene: TRBV6-5
abundance: few
j_gene: TRBJ2-1
CDR3aa: ASSPSGNGAEQF

d_gene: -
v_gene: TRBV7-9
abundance: -
j_gene: TRBJ1-2
CDR3aa: ASSWKGVGGYT

d_gene: -
v_gene: TRBV4-2
abundance: -
j_gene: TRBJ2-2
CDR3aa: ASSQDDTANTGELF

d_gene: TRBD1
v_gene: TRBV9
abundance: -
j_gene: TRBJ2-1
CDR3aa: ASSFNSRDRVGGYNEQF

d_gene: TRBD2
v_gene: TRBV5-1
abundance: -
j_gene: TRBJ2-1
CDR3aa: ASSLTSGYNEQF

d_gene: TRBD2
v_gene: TRBV7-2
abundance: -
j_gene: TRBJ2-3
CDR3aa: ASSLRLAGIPDTQY

d_gene: -
v_gene: TRBV5-4
abundance: -
j_gene: TRBJ1-1
CDR3aa: ASSLRGVMNTEAF